This note documents a single TCR beta chain sequence. There is no known antigen for this receptor. Base-call qualities are not available, and no considerably larger clone is one nucleotide away. Sequences MNHEY (CDR1) and SVGAGI (CDR2) are obtained from the germline V gene. The CDR3 contains 13 residues, cysteine and phenylalanine counted. Kept here is only the CDR3 DNA, which spans 39 bases and is read in frame from base 1. Trimming takes 5 bases from V and 3 bases from J, and the germline ends sit 10 bases apart. The data are from a study of radiotherapy plus CTLA-4 blockade in lung cancer (dated 2018 in TCRdb). Broadly, across the study: Objective responses were observed in 18% of enrolled patients, and disease control was achieved in approximately 29%.

In this study, focal radiation therapy paired with CTLA-4 blockade (ipilimumab) was tested in patients who had chemo-refractory metastatic non-small-cell lung cancer. The protocol used for the library was the immunoSEQ multiplex PCR assay. As stored in TCRdb, this immuneACCESS dataset retains in-frame rearrangements with V and J assigned. A fraction of the clones does not appear; measured against another copy, unresolved V genes explain less than half of the discrepancy, and the remainder lacks a known reason. The sample yields 90,000 or so clones; around 85% were counted once. The ten largest clones take up approximately 2% of the sample. Study-level results and caveats: The strongest predictors of response were reported to be early dynamic shifts in blood T cell clones along with a rise in serum interferon-beta following radiation. After treatment with radiotherapy and ipilimumab, TCR clones that originated in tumors expanded in peripheral blood.

The clonotype comes from a human donor with non-small cell lung cancer who had a partial response to radiotherapy plus ipilimumab. The sample in question was peripheral blood, obtained from a patient treated with radiotherapy plus ipilimumab. The chain joins TRBV6-5 to TRBJ1-1; the D gene is unclear. The base sequence is TGTGCCAGCAGTCCTACTCTGGACACTGAAGCTTTCTTT. This yields the protein CASSPTLDTEAFF.